This T cell receptor beta chain was retrieved from a study of blood T cells in healthy people across ages. Sample-barcoded 5' priming and a J-beta primer mix drove a second PCR of 7 to 11 cycles. Each CDR3 protein gets one entry after TCRdb re-called the 5' RACE reads with MiXCR. The data show 650,000 to 950,000 distinct CDR3 sequences, roughly 44% seen once. Sequencing used blood. The sequence derives from a man between 60 and 75 years old in good health.

In DNA form, the CDR3 reads TGTGCTAGTGGTTTGGCAAACCCCAGGGAGGAAATCGGCAATCAGCCCCAGCATTTT. Amino acids: CASGLANPREEIGNQPQHF. The gene calls are TRBV12-5 and TRBJ1-5, with D possibly matching TRBD1 (5 bases). The CDR3 extends over 19 amino acids. CDR1 and CDR2 from the germline V gene are LGHNT and FRNRAP. The V end was cut by 1 base, the J end by 2 bases, with 21 bases between.